The 20 T cell receptor beta chains reported below all come from one sample, sequenced in a study of response to subunit inactivated influenza vaccine. TCRdb reprocessed the RT-PCR reads with MiXCR, giving one entry per CDR3 protein. The table lists approximately 250,000 distinct CDR3 sequences, approximately 12% of them singletons. The input for sequencing was non-naive T cells sorted from PBMCs, taken 14 to 15 days before vaccination. All receptors come from a man aged 50 to 59 who received an inactivated influenza vaccine.

This rearrangement joins TRBV7-8 to TRBJ1-5, with D possibly matching TRBD1 (5 bases). CDR3 length equals 16 residues. Trimming shortened V by 2 bases and J by 0 bases, and 11 bases separated the two germline ends. The germline gives CDR1 SGHVS, CDR2 FQNEAQ. This chain's CDR3 is CASSLSQGDSNQPQHF. In DNA, the CDR3 is TGTGCCAGCAGCTTAAGCCAAGGGGATAGCAATCAGCCCCAGCATTTT.

This chain uses TRBV19 with TRBJ2-2; 12 bases map to TRBD1. The CDR3 is 17 residues long. Trimming removed 3 bases from V and 1 base from J; junction bases left unmatched: 3. Germline assignment: CDR1 LNHDA and CDR2 SQIVND (reference sequence). CDR3 sequence reads: CASSMGQGAQNTGELFF. The CDR3 DNA follows: TGTGCCAGTAGTATGGGACAGGGGGCACAGAACACCGGGGAGCTGTTTTTT.

This clonotype was found a few times. This chain uses TRBV9 with TRBJ1-1; D is ambiguous. V lost 0 bases and J lost 0, with 9 bases in between. Germline V lookup: CDR1 SGDLS, CDR2 YYNGEE. The CDR3 is 15 amino acids. CDR3 in amino acids: CASSVGSALNTEAFF. CDR3 DNA sequence: TGTGCCAGCAGCGTAGGGTCAGCCCTGAACACTGAAGCTTTCTTT.

The CDR3 coding sequence is TGTGCCAGCAGTTTTGGACGTTCTTTGGGGGGGGAGCTGTTTTTT. The encoded protein is CASSFGRSLGGELFF. The chain joins TRBV12-3 or TRBV12-4 to TRBJ2-2, with unresolved D. The CDR3 spans 15 residues. Trimming stripped 3 bases from V and 8 bases from J, with 16 bases between.

This clonotype was counted between two and nine times. This rearrangement joins TRBV24-1 to TRBJ1-5, with a possible D match to TRBD1 (5 bases). CDR1 KGHDR and CDR2 SFDVKD come from the germline V gene. The CDR3 is 14 residues long. Trimming took off 6 bases at V and 9 bases at J, with 17 bases between the two ends. The CDR3 nucleotides are TGTGCCACCAGTCCGGGACCAGGGCTGGGGCCCCAGCATTTT. Translating gives CATSPGPGLGPQHF.

About this clonotype itself: This may come from a read error, since a much larger clone is one base off. The CDR3 DNA reads TGTGCCAGCAGCTTCGGCAGGAGGGCCCCAGATACGCAGTATTTT. The encoded protein is CASSFGRRAPDTQYF. The rearrangement links TRBV7-2 to TRBJ2-3; perhaps TRBD2 as D (6 bases). Between the trimmed V and J ends, which lost 3 bases and 4 bases, there was a span of 14 bases. The germline gives CDR1 SGHTA, CDR2 FQGNSA. This CDR3 is built from 15 residues.

This clonotype was seen more than once but under ten times. This chain joins TRBV6-5 and TRBJ2-1; TRBD2 matches 15 bases. CDR1 is MNHEY, CDR2 SVGAGI, per germline. The length of the CDR3 is 18 residues. V trimming: 2 bases; J trimming: 4 bases; junction bases outside the gene matches: 6. The CDR3 reads CASSYRGLAGGPYNEQFF. The CDR3 bases are TGTGCCAGCAGTTACCGCGGACTAGCGGGGGGGCCTTACAATGAGCAGTTCTTC.

There are a few counts of this clonotype. The chain employs TRBV6-2 or TRBV6-3 and TRBJ1-1; a possible D gene is TRBD1 (6 bases). The CDR3 sequence is 15 residues long. With 4 bases removed from V and 1 base from J, the gap between germline ends came to 13 bases. Looked up from germline, CDR1 is MNHEY and CDR2 is SVGEGT. Here the CDR3 reads CASSSLVTGNTEAFF. The DNA for the CDR3 is TGTGCCAGCAGTTCCCTCGTGACAGGGAACACTGAAGCTTTCTTT.

V and J are TRBV6-1 and TRBJ2-2, with a weak D call TRBD1 (5 bases). The V end was cut by 4 bases, the J end by 1 base, with 10 bases between. Germline assignment: CDR1 MNHNS and CDR2 SASEGT. CDR3 length: 15 residues. CDR3 nucleotides: TGTGCCAGCAGTGGTCTTAGGGGGAACACCGGGGAGCTGTTTTTT. It codes for CASSGLRGNTGELFF.

This clonotype was counted ten times or more. This chain connects TRBV28 to TRBJ2-7; the D is unclear. Trimming shortened V by 2 bases and J by 5 bases, and 4 bases separated the two germline ends. CDR3 size: 11 residues. Germline V gene sequence: CDR1 MDHEN, CDR2 SYDVKM. The CDR3 is CASSLVHEQYF. CDR3 DNA: TGTGCCAGCAGTTTAGTCCACGAGCAGTACTTC. The whole variable domain, remainder taken from reference TRBV28 and TRBJ2-7, is DVKVTQSSRYLVKRTGEKVFLECVQDMDHENMFWYRQDPGLGLRLIYFSYDVKMKEKGDIPEGYSVSREKKERFSLILESASTNQTSMYLCASSLVHEQYFGPGTRLTVT.

This clonotype was recorded at least ten times. The rearrangement uses TRBV16 and TRBJ1-5; 10 positions match TRBD1. The length of the CDR3 is 16 residues. V shed 4 bases and J 1 base; nucleotides not matched to a gene: 4. CDR1 and CDR2 from the germline V gene are KGHSY and FQNENV. The CDR3 protein is CASSPRTGGSNQPQHF. The DNA for the CDR3 is TGTGCCAGCAGCCCGCGGACAGGGGGGAGCAATCAGCCCCAGCATTTT.

This clonotype was recorded a few times. The rearrangement uses TRBV3-1 and TRBJ1-4, with D possibly TRBD1 on 6 matching bases. The germline V gene has CDR1 LGHDT and CDR2 YNNKEL (reference sequence). V shed 1 base and J shed 8 bases, with 14 bases lying between them. The CDR3 runs 15 residues. The CDR3 loop is CASSQGGGGGEKLFF. CDR3 in DNA: TGTGCCAGCAGCCAAGGAGGGGGGGGCGGGGAAAAACTGTTTTTT.

The chain employs TRBV20-1 and TRBJ1-1; a weak D match, TRBD1 (5 bases). The CDR3 sequence is 14 residues long. Germline CDR1 DFQATT, CDR2 SNEGSKA (reference sequence). Trimming cost V 4 bases and J 5 bases, with 17 bases left between them. The DNA for the CDR3 is TGCAGTGCTACCGGGACCCCCTCCGGGACTGAAGCTTTCTTT. Protein product: CSATGTPSGTEAFF.

The chain links TRBV20-1 to TRBJ2-7; possible D gene TRBD1, 5 bases. The CDR3 has 11 residues. The V gene's germline CDR1 is DFQATT and CDR2 SNEGSKA (reference sequence). The V end was cut by 6 bases, the J end by 6 bases, with 12 bases between. The CDR3 region is CSAGRTVEQYF. CDR3 DNA sequence: TGCAGTGCGGGGCGCACCGTCGAGCAGTACTTC.

This clonotype appeared a few times. The CDR3 DNA reads as TGTGCCAGCTCCCCTCGACTGGGCGGGGCGGAAGAGACCCAGTACTTC. Protein sequence: CASSPRLGGAEETQYF. The chain employs TRBV18 and TRBJ2-5; weak D call: TRBD2 (6 bases). CDR3 length: 16 amino acids. CDR1 is KGHSH and CDR2 is LQKENI in the germline V gene. The V and J ends lost 6 bases and 3 bases respectively, with 20 bases between them.

The CDR3 DNA is TGTGCCAGCAGCCCCAAGGGACGAACCTACGAGCAGTACTTC. It codes for CASSPKGRTYEQYF. This chain connects TRBV3-1 to TRBJ2-7; D is tentatively TRBD1 or TRBD2 (5 bases each). The germline V gene has CDR1 LGHDT and CDR2 YNNKEL (reference sequence). CDR3 size: 14 residues. V gave up 4 bases and J gave up 2 bases, with 12 bases separating them.

V usage is TRBV29-1 and J usage is TRBJ2-2, with 8 bases lining up with TRBD1. The V gene's germline CDR1 is SQVTM and CDR2 ANQGSEA. Trimming took 7 bases from V and 3 from J; bases not matched to a gene: 10. The CDR3 length is 15 residues. Here the CDR3 DNA reads TGCAGCGCCCGCATGGGACAGGAGTACACCGGGGAGCTGTTTTTT. Its protein product is CSARMGQEYTGELFF.

In this sample, this clonotype turned up a few times. The gene calls are TRBV2 and TRBJ2-1; no firm D call. V was trimmed by 4 bases and J by 6 bases, leaving 7 bases between them. The CDR3 runs 12 residues. Germline loops: CDR1 SNHLY, CDR2 FYNNEI. The CDR3 region has the DNA TGTGCCAGCAGTGGGTCTGGCAATGAGCAGTTCTTC. It yields the protein CASSGSGNEQFF.

In its sample, this clonotype was seen many times. The chain couples TRBV7-6 to TRBJ2-2; weak D call: TRBD2 (5 bases). The V gene's germline CDR1 is SGHVS and CDR2 FNYEAQ. V was shortened by 5 bases and J by 0 bases, with 16 bases between the two germline ends. The CDR3 length is 17 residues. The CDR3 protein is CASSRLSSGSNTGELFF. The CDR3 bases are TGTGCCAGCAGCAGACTCTCAAGCGGCTCGAACACCGGGGAGCTGTTTTTT.

This clonotype turned up a few times. CDR3 region: CATSDHQDSYNEQFF. CDR3 bases: TGTGCCACCAGTGACCATCAAGACTCCTACAATGAGCAGTTCTTC. The chain carries TRBV24-1 and TRBJ2-1, with D unresolved. V shed 4 bases and J shed 0 bases, with 9 bases lying between them. The CDR3 totals 15 residues. Germline V CDR1 and CDR2: KGHDR, SFDVKD.